A selection of T cell receptor beta chains follows, all from one sample in a study of T-cell reconstitution after alpha-beta-depleted transplantation in children. Each CDR3 protein is one row after TCRdb ran MiXCR on the PCR reads. The sample lists approximately 420,000 distinct CDR3 sequences, 9.5% to 13% occurring once. Material: PBMCs from the stem cell graft donor, obtained from the stem cell graft. These receptors all stem from a human donor who donated a stem cell graft to a child with acute myeloid leukemia. Each CDR3 is given with its conserved first and last residue. The D gene is left open where the match is weak. Clone size is given for some rows only: seen once, a few or many times, or a class if the clone is expanded.

abundance: NA
v_gene: TRBV2
d_gene: NA
j_gene: TRBJ2-2
len: 16
CDR3nt: TGTGCCAGCAGTGAAGGGGCAGGGTCAATCCCCGGGGAGCTGTTTTTT
CDR3aa: CASSEGAGSIPGELFF

abundance: NA
v_gene: TRBV9
d_gene: TRBD1
j_gene: TRBJ2-1
len: 17
CDR3nt: TGTGCCAGCAGCCACCCCCGGGTGGGACAGGGGGGCAATGAGCAGTTCTTC
CDR3aa: CASSHPRVGQGGNEQFF

abundance: NA
v_gene: TRBV2
d_gene: NA
j_gene: TRBJ2-1
len: 11
CDR3nt: TGTGCCAGCACTACGAGGGATGAGCAGTTCTTC
CDR3aa: CASTTRDEQFF

abundance: NA
v_gene: TRBV6-5
d_gene: TRBD2
j_gene: TRBJ2-3
len: 14
CDR3nt: TGTGCCAGCAGTTGGGGTAGCGGGAGTGATACGCAGTATTTT
CDR3aa: CASSWGSGSDTQYF

abundance: NA
v_gene: TRBV27
d_gene: TRBD2
j_gene: TRBJ2-7
len: 15
CDR3nt: TGTGCCAGCAGTTTAAAGACTAGCGGGCCGTACGAGCAGTACTTC
CDR3aa: CASSLKTSGPYEQYF

abundance: NA
v_gene: TRBV7-9
d_gene: NA
j_gene: TRBJ2-3
len: 14
CDR3nt: TGTGCCAGCAGCGACGGGGTTGCCCCAGATACGCAGTATTTT
CDR3aa: CASSDGVAPDTQYF

abundance: NA
v_gene: TRBV5-6
d_gene: TRBD1
j_gene: TRBJ2-3
len: 15
CDR3nt: TGTGCCAGCTCTGACAGGGGGCGTCCGACAGATACGCAGTATTTT
CDR3aa: CASSDRGRPTDTQYF

abundance: few
v_gene: TRBV20-1
d_gene: NA
j_gene: TRBJ1-2
len: 12
CDR3nt: TGCAGTGCTAGACCGGATAACTATGGCTACACCTTC
CDR3aa: CSARPDNYGYTF

abundance: few
v_gene: TRBV6-9
d_gene: TRBD2
j_gene: TRBJ2-3
len: 18
CDR3nt: TGTGCCAAAACCCCCCTAGCGGGAGGTCCTTCTAGCACAGATACGCAGTATTTT
CDR3aa: CAKTPLAGGPSSTDTQYF

abundance: few
v_gene: TRBV6-1
d_gene: TRBD2
j_gene: TRBJ2-7
len: 17
CDR3nt: TGTGCCAGCATCATGGTCGGACTAGCGCAAAGCTCCTACGAGCAGTACTTC
CDR3aa: CASIMVGLAQSSYEQYF

abundance: NA
v_gene: TRBV12-3/TRBV12-4
d_gene: NA
j_gene: TRBJ2-2
len: 15
CDR3nt: TGTGCCAGCAGTTTACCCCGTGGTTTGTCCGGGGAGCTGTTTTTT
CDR3aa: CASSLPRGLSGELFF

abundance: few
v_gene: TRBV29-1
d_gene: TRBD1
j_gene: TRBJ1-1
len: 12
CDR3nt: TGCAGGCGATTCCAGGGGGACACTGAAGCTTTCTTT
CDR3aa: CRRFQGDTEAFF

abundance: many
v_gene: TRBV7-2
d_gene: TRBD1
j_gene: TRBJ2-3
len: 13
CDR3nt: TGTGCCAGCAGCAACAACAGGGGTGATACGCAGTATTTT
CDR3aa: CASSNNRGDTQYF

abundance: few
v_gene: TRBV9
d_gene: NA
j_gene: TRBJ1-1
len: 14
CDR3nt: TGTGCCAGCAGCGTAGCTCCCGGGAACACTGAAGCTTTCTTT
CDR3aa: CASSVAPGNTEAFF

abundance: few
v_gene: TRBV6-2/TRBV6-3
d_gene: NA
j_gene: TRBJ2-7
len: 14
CDR3nt: TGTGCCAGCATGGGCCTAGGGGGATTCTACGAGCAGTACTTC
CDR3aa: CASMGLGGFYEQYF

abundance: many
v_gene: TRBV5-1
d_gene: NA
j_gene: TRBJ2-1
len: 14
CDR3nt: TGCGCCAGCAGGGAGGGGGAGGGTCTGGCTGAGCAGTTCTTC
CDR3aa: CASREGEGLAEQFF

abundance: NA
v_gene: TRBV27
d_gene: TRBD1
j_gene: TRBJ1-2
len: 17
CDR3nt: TGTGCCAGCAGTGCCTGGGGGACAGGGCCTTCTAACTATGGCTACACCTTC
CDR3aa: CASSAWGTGPSNYGYTF

abundance: few
v_gene: TRBV6-1
d_gene: TRBD1
j_gene: TRBJ2-2
len: 15
CDR3nt: TGTGCCAGCAGACACCGGGACAGGAACACCGGGGAGCTGTTTTTT
CDR3aa: CASRHRDRNTGELFF

abundance: many
v_gene: TRBV20-1
d_gene: TRBD2
j_gene: TRBJ2-3
len: 15
CDR3nt: TGCAGTGCTAGAGGTCCGGGACTAGTTCCAGATACGCAGTATTTT
CDR3aa: CSARGPGLVPDTQYF

abundance: NA
v_gene: TRBV14
d_gene: TRBD1
j_gene: TRBJ2-7
len: 14
CDR3nt: TGTGCCAGCTCAACCTGGACAGGTCCCTACGAGCAGTACTTC
CDR3aa: CASSTWTGPYEQYF

abundance: many
v_gene: TRBV9
d_gene: TRBD1
j_gene: TRBJ2-1
len: 16
CDR3nt: TGTGCCAGCAGCGTAGTCGCAGGGGGCGGACACAATGAGCAGTTCTTC
CDR3aa: CASSVVAGGGHNEQFF

abundance: many
v_gene: TRBV4-1
d_gene: NA
j_gene: TRBJ1-1
len: 13
CDR3nt: TGCGCCAGCAGCCGTGCGGACCTCACTGAAGCTTTCTTT
CDR3aa: CASSRADLTEAFF